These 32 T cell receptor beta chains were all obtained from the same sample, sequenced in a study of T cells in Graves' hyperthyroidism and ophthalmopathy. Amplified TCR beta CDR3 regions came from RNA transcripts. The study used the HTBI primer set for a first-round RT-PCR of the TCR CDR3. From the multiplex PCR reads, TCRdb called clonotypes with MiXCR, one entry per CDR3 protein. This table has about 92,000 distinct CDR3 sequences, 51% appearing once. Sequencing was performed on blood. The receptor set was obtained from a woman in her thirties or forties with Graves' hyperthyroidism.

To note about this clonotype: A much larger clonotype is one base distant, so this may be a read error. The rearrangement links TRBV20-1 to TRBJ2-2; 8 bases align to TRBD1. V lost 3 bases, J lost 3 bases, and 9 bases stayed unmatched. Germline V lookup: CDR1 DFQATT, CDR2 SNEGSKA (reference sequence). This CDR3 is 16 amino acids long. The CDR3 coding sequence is TGCAGTGCTAGGAGACCGGACAGGGTGTACACCGGGGAGCTGTTTTTT. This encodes CSARRPDRVYTGELFF.

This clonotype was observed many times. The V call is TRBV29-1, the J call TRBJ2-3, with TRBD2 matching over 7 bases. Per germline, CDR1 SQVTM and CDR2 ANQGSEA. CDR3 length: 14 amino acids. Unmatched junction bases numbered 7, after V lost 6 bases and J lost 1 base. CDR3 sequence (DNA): TGCAGCGTGGAGCCGGGGAGGGGCACAGATACGCAGTATTTT. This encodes CSVEPGRGTDTQYF.

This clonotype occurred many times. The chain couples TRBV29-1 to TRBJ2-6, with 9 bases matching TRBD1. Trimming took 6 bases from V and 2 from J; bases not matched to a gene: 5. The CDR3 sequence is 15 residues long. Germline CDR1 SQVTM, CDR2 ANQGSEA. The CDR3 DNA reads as TGCAGCGTAGGAACAGGGGGCACTGGGGCCAACGTCCTGACTTTC. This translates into CSVGTGGTGANVLTF.

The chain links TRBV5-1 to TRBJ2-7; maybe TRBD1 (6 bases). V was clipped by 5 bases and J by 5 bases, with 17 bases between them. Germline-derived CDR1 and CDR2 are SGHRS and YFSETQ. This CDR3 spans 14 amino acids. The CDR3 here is CASRTRAGDNEQYF. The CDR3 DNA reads TGCGCCAGCAGAACGAGGGCAGGGGACAACGAGCAGTACTTC.

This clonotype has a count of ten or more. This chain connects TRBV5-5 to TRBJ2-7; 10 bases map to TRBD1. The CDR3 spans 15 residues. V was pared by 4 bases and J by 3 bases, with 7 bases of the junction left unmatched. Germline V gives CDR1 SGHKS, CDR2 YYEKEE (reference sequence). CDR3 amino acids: CASSNPGQGLYEQYF. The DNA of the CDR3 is TGTGCCAGCAGCAACCCGGGACAGGGGCTCTACGAGCAGTACTTC.

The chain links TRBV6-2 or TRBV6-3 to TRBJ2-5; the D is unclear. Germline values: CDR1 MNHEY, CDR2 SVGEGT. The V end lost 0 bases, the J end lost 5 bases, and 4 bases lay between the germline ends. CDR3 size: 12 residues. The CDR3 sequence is CASSYSGETQYF. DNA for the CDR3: TGTGCCAGCAGTTACTCGGGGGAGACCCAGTACTTC.

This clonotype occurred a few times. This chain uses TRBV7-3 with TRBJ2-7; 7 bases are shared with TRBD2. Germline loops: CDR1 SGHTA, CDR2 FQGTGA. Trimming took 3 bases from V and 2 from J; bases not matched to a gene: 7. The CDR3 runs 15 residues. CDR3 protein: CASSLILGGPYEQYF. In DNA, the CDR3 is TGTGCCAGCAGCTTGATCCTGGGAGGGCCCTACGAGCAGTACTTC.

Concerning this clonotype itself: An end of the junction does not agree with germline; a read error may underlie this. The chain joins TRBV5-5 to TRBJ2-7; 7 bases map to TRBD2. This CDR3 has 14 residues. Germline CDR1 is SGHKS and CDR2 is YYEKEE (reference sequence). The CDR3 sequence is CASSLVGGLGEQYF. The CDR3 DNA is TGCGCCAGCAGCTTGGTGGGAGGGCTGGGGGAGCAGTACTTC.

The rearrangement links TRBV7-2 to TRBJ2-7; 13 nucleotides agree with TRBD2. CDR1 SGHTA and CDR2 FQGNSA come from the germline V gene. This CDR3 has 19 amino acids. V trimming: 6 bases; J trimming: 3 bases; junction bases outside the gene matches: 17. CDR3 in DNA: TGTGCCAGCAGTTTTCTCGGACTAGCGGGAGCCCCGCGGAACTACGAGCAGTACTTC. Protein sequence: CASSFLGLAGAPRNYEQYF.

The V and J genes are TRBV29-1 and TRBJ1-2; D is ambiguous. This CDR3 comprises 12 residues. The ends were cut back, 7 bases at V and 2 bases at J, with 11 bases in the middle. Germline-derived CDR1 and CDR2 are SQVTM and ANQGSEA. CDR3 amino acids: CSAGVENYGYTF. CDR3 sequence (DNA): TGCAGCGCTGGCGTGGAAAACTATGGCTACACCTTC.

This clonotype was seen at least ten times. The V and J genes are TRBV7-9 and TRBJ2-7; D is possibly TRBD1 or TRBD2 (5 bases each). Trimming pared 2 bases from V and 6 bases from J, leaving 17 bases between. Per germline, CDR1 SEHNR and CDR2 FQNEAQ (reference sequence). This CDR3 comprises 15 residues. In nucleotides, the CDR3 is TGTGCCAGCAGCTTATCTTCCAGGGACCCTCCCGAGCAGTACTTC. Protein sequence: CASSLSSRDPPEQYF.

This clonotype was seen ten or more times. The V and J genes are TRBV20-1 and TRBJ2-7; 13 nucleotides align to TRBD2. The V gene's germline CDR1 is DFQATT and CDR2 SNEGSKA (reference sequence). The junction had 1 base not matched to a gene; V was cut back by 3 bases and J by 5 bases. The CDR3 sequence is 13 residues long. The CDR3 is CSARGLAGHEQYF. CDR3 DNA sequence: TGCAGTGCTAGGGGACTAGCGGGACACGAGCAGTACTTC.

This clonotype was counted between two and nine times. For the CDR3, the DNA is TGTGCCAGCAGCGCCGGAGGGGCTCAAACGGGTGAAGCTTTCTTT. It specifies CASSAGGAQTGEAFF. The genes are TRBV7-8 and TRBJ1-1; a weak D match, TRBD1 (5 bases). The CDR3 consists of 15 residues. Trimming took off 5 bases at V and 7 bases at J, with 20 bases between the two ends. Germline-derived CDR1 and CDR2 are SGHVS and FQNEAQ.

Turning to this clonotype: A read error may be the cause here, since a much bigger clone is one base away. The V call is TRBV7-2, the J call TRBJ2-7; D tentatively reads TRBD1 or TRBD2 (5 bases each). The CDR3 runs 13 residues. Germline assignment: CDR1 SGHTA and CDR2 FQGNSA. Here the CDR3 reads CASSPPGTYERYF. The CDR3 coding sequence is TGTGCCAGCAGCCCCCCAGGGACCTACGAGCGGTACTTC.

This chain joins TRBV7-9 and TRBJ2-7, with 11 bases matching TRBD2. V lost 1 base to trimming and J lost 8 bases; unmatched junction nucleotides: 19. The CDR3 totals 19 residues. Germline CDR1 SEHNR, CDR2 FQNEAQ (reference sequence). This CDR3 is CASSLDIRGELAGARKQYF. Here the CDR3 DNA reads TGTGCCAGCAGCTTAGATATTCGGGGGGAACTAGCGGGAGCCAGGAAGCAGTACTTC. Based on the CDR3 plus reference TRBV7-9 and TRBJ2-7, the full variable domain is DTGVSQNPRHKITKRGQNVTFRCDPISEHNRLYWYRQTLGQGPEFLTYFQNEAQLEKSRLLSDRFSAERPKGSFSTLEIQRTEQGDSAMYLCASSLDIRGELAGARKQYFGPGTRLTVT.

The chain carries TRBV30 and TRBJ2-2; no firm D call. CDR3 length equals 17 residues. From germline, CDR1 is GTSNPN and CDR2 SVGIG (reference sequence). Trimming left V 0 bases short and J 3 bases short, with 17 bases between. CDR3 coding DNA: TGTGCCTGGAGTGTAGTCGGCGTCCCAAAGGACACCGGGGAGCTGTTTTTT. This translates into CAWSVVGVPKDTGELFF.

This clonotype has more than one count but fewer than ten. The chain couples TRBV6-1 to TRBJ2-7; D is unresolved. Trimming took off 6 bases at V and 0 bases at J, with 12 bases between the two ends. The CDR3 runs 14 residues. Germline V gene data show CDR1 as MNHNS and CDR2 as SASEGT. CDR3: CASRLPGSSYEQYF. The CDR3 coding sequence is TGTGCCAGCAGGCTCCCGGGTTCCTCCTACGAGCAGTACTTC.

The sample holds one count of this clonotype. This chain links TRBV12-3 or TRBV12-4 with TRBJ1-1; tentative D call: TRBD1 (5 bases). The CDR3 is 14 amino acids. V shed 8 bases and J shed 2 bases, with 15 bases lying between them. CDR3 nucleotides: TGTGCCAGCGGAGTTTCGGGGGGAAACACTGAAGCTTTCTTT. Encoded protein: CASGVSGGNTEAFF.

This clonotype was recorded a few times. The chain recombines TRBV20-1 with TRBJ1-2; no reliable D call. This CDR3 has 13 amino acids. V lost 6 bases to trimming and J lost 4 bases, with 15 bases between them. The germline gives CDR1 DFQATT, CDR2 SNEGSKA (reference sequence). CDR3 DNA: TGCAGTGCCCTAAGCAAGGGCTCCTATGGCTACACCTTC. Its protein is CSALSKGSYGYTF.

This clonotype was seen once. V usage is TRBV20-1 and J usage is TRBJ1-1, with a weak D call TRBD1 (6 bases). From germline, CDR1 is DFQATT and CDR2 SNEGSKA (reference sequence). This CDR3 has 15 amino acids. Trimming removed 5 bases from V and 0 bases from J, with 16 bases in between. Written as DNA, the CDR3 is TGCAGTGCTTCAACAGGGATGGAGATGAACACTGAAGCTTTCTTT. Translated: CSASTGMEMNTEAFF.

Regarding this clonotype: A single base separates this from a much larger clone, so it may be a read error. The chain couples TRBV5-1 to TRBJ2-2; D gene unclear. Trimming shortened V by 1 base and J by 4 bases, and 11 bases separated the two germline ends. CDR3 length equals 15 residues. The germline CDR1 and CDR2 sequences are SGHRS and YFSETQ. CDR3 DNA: TGCGCCAGCAGCTTGCGGTCCATGGGCACCGGGGAGCTGTTTTTT. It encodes CASSLRSMGTGELFF.

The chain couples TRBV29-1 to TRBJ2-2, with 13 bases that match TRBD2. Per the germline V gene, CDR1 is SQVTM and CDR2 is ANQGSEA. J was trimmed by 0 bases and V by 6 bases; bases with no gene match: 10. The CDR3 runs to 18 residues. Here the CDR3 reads CSVRGTSGRGTNTGELFF. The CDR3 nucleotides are TGCAGCGTCCGCGGTACTAGCGGGAGGGGAACGAACACCGGGGAGCTGTTTTTT.

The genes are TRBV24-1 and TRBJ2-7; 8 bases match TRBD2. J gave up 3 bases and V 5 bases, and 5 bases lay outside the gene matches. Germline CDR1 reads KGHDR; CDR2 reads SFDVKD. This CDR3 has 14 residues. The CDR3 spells CATSGGTRYYEQYF. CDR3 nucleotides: TGTGCCACCAGTGGTGGGACTAGATACTACGAGCAGTACTTC.

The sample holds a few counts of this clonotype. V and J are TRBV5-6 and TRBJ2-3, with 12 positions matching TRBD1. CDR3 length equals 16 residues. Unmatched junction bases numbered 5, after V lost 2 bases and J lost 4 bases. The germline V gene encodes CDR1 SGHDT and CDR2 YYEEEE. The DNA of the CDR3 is TGTGCCAGCAGCTTACCGGGACAGGGGGCCCCAGATACGCAGTATTTT. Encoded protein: CASSLPGQGAPDTQYF.

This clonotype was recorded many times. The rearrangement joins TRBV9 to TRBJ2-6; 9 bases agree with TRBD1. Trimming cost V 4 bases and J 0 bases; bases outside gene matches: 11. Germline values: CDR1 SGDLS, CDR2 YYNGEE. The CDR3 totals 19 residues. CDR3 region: CASSIHRGPESSGANVLTF. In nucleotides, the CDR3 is TGTGCCAGCAGCATCCACAGGGGGCCAGAAAGCTCTGGGGCCAACGTCCTGACTTTC.

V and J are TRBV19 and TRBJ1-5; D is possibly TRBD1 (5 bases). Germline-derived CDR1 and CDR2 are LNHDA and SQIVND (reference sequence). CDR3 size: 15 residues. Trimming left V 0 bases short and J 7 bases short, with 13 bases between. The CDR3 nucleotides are TGTGCCAGTAGTATAGATGGGGGATTCTGGCAGCCCCAGCATTTT. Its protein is CASSIDGGFWQPQHF.

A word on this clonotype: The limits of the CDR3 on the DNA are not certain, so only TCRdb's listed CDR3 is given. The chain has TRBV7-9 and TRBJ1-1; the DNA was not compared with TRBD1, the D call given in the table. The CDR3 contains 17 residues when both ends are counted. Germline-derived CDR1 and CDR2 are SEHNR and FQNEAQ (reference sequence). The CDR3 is CASSIYLCSVQGTEAFF.

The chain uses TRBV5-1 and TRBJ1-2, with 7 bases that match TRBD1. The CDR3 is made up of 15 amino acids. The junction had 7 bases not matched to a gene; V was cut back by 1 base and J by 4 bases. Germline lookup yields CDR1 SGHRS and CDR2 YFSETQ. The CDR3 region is CASSLKQGQTYGYTF. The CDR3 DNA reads TGCGCCAGCAGCTTGAAACAGGGACAGACCTATGGCTACACCTTC.

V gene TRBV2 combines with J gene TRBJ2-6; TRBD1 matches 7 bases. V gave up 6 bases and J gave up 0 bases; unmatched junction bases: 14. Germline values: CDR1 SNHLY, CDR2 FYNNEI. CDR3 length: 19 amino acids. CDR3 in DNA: TGTGCCAGCAGCCCACTGACAGGGACACCTAGCTCTGGGGCCAACGTCCTGACTTTC. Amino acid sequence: CASSPLTGTPSSGANVLTF.

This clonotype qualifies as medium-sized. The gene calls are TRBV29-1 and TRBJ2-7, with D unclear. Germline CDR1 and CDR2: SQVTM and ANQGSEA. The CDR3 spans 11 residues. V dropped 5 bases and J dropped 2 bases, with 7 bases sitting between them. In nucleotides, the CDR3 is TGCAGCGTTCCGGGCGCCTACGAGCAGTACTTC. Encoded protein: CSVPGAYEQYF.

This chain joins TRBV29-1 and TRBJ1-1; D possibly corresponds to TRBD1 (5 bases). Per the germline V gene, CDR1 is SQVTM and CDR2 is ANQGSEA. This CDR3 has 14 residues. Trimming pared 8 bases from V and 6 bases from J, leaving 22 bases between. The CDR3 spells CSLGLGTSRAEAFF. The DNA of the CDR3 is TGCAGCTTAGGACTGGGGACTAGTAGGGCTGAAGCTTTCTTT.

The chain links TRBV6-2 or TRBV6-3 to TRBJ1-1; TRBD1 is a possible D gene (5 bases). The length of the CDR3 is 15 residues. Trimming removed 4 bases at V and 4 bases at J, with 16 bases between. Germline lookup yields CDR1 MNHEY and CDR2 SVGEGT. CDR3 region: CASSFQGRAGTEAFF. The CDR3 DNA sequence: TGTGCCAGCAGTTTCCAGGGTCGGGCGGGCACTGAAGCTTTCTTT.